A single sample gave rise to the 23 T cell receptor beta chains below, sequenced in a study of T cell responses to AZD1222 COVID-19 vaccine. TCRdb keeps only in-frame clones here, not all; method: immunoSEQ multiplex PCR. The data hold some 170,000 clones, with 80% to 90% observed a single time. The source material was peripheral blood, sampled 28 days after the second dose of the MenACWY control vaccine. The receptor set was obtained from an adult who received the MenACWY meningococcal vaccine as a control.

V is TRBV18 and J is TRBJ1-5; a possible D gene is TRBD1 (6 bases). The CDR3 spans 19 residues. Germline assignment: CDR1 KGHSH and CDR2 LQKENI. The V gene lost 3 bases and the J gene lost 0 bases, with 21 bases spanning the gap. The CDR3 loop is CASSPRPLDSLYSNQPQHF. CDR3 DNA sequence: TGTGCCAGCTCACCGCGACCGCTGGACAGTCTCTATAGCAATCAGCCCCAGCATTTT.

The gene calls are TRBV7-6 and TRBJ2-7; TRBD2 is a possible D gene (5 bases). The CDR3 runs to 16 residues. The V end lost 1 base, the J end lost 0 bases, and 13 bases lay between the germline ends. Per the germline V gene, CDR1 is SGHVS and CDR2 is FNYEAQ. The CDR3 here is CASSLGVWESSYEQYF. The CDR3 DNA reads TGTGCCAGCAGCTTAGGGGTGTGGGAGAGCTCCTACGAGCAGTACTTC.

The V gene is TRBV12-5, the J gene TRBJ2-5; D is ambiguous. The CDR3 covers 14 residues. The germline CDR1 and CDR2 sequences are LGHNT and FRNRAP. The V end lost 6 bases, the J end lost 5 bases, and 16 bases lay between the germline ends. The CDR3 sequence is CASGSTVNLETQYF. CDR3 bases: TGTGCTAGTGGATCTACTGTAAACCTGGAGACCCAGTACTTC.

This clone was seen just once. The CDR3 end shows no conserved phenylalanine or tryptophan, and so a read error is likely. It is unclear where the CDR3 begins or ends on the DNA, so no DNA is shown, and the CDR3 is as TCRdb lists it. The rearrangement joins TRBV20-1 to TRBJ2-7; TRBD2, as called in the table, went unchecked against the DNA. CDR1 and CDR2 (germline): DFQATT, SNEGSKA (reference sequence). The CDR3 sequence runs 11 residues, both termini included. The CDR3 sequence is CSASRGGLASL.

The CDR3 is CASSLTGQVSPLHF. The DNA of the CDR3 is TGTGCCAGCAGCTTGACAGGGCAGGTATCGCCCCTCCACTTT. This chain joins TRBV6-5 and TRBJ1-6, with TRBD1 matching over 7 bases. CDR3 length equals 14 residues. V dropped 6 bases and J dropped 13; count of bases not matched to a gene: 12. Germline V lookup: CDR1 MNHEY, CDR2 SVGAGI.

This chain connects TRBV10-1 to TRBJ2-7; D call uncertain. The CDR3 length is 14 residues. Germline assignment: CDR1 WNHNN and CDR2 SYGVQD (reference sequence). The germline V and J ends were trimmed by 5 bases and 0 bases, with 11 bases remaining between them. The CDR3 region is CASSMGRSSYEQYF. The CDR3 DNA follows: TGCGCCAGCAGTATGGGCAGGAGCTCCTACGAGCAGTACTTC.

The chain uses TRBV24-1 and TRBJ1-1; D is unresolved. CDR1 and CDR2 from the germline V gene are KGHDR and SFDVKD. V was shortened by 4 bases and J by 8 bases, with 7 bases between the two germline ends. CDR3 length: 11 residues. DNA of the CDR3: TGTGCCACCAGTGAAAGAGGCGAAGCTTTCTTT. Amino acids: CATSERGEAFF.

The chain employs TRBV7-3 and TRBJ2-1; 7 nucleotides align to TRBD1. After removal of 5 bases from V and 2 bases from J, the junction contained 6 bases not matched to a gene. The length of the CDR3 is 15 residues. Germline CDR1 SGHTA, CDR2 FQGTGA. The CDR3 DNA sequence: TGTGCCAGCAGCCCCTGGACAGGTGCCTACAATGAGCAGTTCTTC. It is translated as CASSPWTGAYNEQFF.

This sequence joins TRBV5-1 and TRBJ1-1; D is possibly TRBD1 (5 bases). This CDR3 region has 17 residues. Trimming took off 4 bases at V and 5 bases at J, with 24 bases between the two ends. Germline V gene sequence: CDR1 SGHRS, CDR2 YFSETQ. CDR3 residues: CASSRISGALPRTEAFF. CDR3 sequence (DNA): TGCGCCAGCAGCAGAATTTCCGGGGCCCTCCCGCGGACTGAAGCTTTCTTT.

This clone was seen a few times. The chain has TRBV27 and TRBJ1-6; tentative D call: TRBD1 (5 bases). The germline V and J ends were trimmed by 5 bases and 7 bases, with 15 bases remaining between them. The V gene's germline CDR1 is MNHEY and CDR2 SMNVEV (reference sequence). There are 15 residues in the CDR3. In DNA form, the CDR3 reads TGTGCCAGCAGTCCCAGGGACCGATTAAATTCACCCCTCCACTTT. This codes for CASSPRDRLNSPLHF.

The DNA for the CDR3 is TGTGCCAGCAGTGACTGGGACAGGGGGCCTCGCAATGAGCAGTTCTTC. As protein: CASSDWDRGPRNEQFF. The rearrangement joins TRBV6-6 to TRBJ2-1; 12 bases agree with TRBD1. V shed 5 bases and J 6 bases; nucleotides not matched to a gene: 8. The CDR3 runs 16 residues. CDR1 MNHNY and CDR2 SVGAGI come from the germline V gene (reference sequence).

This sequence joins TRBV7-9 and TRBJ1-5, with a weak D call TRBD1 (6 bases). The CDR3 has 14 amino acids. V was cut by 9 bases and J by 2 bases, with 14 bases left in between. Germline V gene data show CDR1 as SEHNR and CDR2 as FQNEAQ (reference sequence). The CDR3 reads CASVQGDGNQPQHF. As DNA, the CDR3 is TGTGCCAGTGTACAGGGCGATGGCAATCAGCCCCAGCATTTT.

CDR3 nucleotide sequence: TGTGCCAGTAGTAGGGGGACTAGCGGGAGTGCGGATACGCAGTATTTT. As protein: CASSRGTSGSADTQYF. V gene TRBV19 combines with J gene TRBJ2-3; TRBD2 matches at 14 bases. The V gene end was trimmed by 4 bases and the J gene end by 6 bases; junction bases not matched to a gene: 6. The CDR3 spans 16 residues. The germline CDR1 and CDR2 sequences are LNHDA and SQIVND (reference sequence).

The V gene is TRBV7-9, the J gene TRBJ2-7; tentatively, D is TRBD1 or TRBD2 (6 bases each). Deletions cut 4 bases from V and 3 bases from J, with 22 bases between. CDR1 is SEHNR and CDR2 is FQNEAQ in the germline V gene (reference sequence). This CDR3 has 17 amino acids. The CDR3 DNA follows: TGTGCCAGCAGCTCTATAGGGTCGGGGGCCTACTACTACGAGCAGTACTTC. Residues: CASSSIGSGAYYYEQYF.

This clone has just one count. V and J are TRBV25-1 and TRBJ2-3, with 12 bases that match TRBD2. The CDR3 sequence is 17 residues long. In germline, CDR1 is MGHDK, CDR2 SYGVNS. V shed 2 bases, J shed 5 bases, and the junction held 8 bases outside the gene matches. CDR3 sequence (DNA): TGTGCCAGCAGTGAAGGTCTAGCGGGAGGGCCTAGAGATACGCAGTATTTT. Its translation: CASSEGLAGGPRDTQYF.

The chain recombines TRBV7-9 with TRBJ1-1; a possible D gene is TRBD1 (6 bases). V was shortened by 2 bases and J by 4 bases, with 11 bases between the two germline ends. CDR1 is SEHNR and CDR2 is FQNEAQ in the germline V gene (reference sequence). The CDR3 length is 14 residues. CDR3 protein: CASSLQGLSTEAFF. In nucleotides, the CDR3 is TGTGCCAGCAGCTTACAGGGGTTAAGCACTGAAGCTTTCTTT.

The CDR3 DNA sequence: TGTGCCAGCAGTTACAGTGTGAGCAATCAGCCCCAGCATTTT. Translating it yields CASSYSVSNQPQHF. V gene TRBV6-2 or TRBV6-3 combines with J gene TRBJ1-5; D uncertain. The CDR3 is 14 amino acids. V gave up 2 bases and J gave up 1 base, with 6 bases separating them. Germline loops: CDR1 MNHEY, CDR2 SVGEGT.

The rearrangement links TRBV29-1 to TRBJ2-1; either TRBD1 or TRBD2 may fit D (5 bases each). The V end was cut by 7 bases, the J end by 8 bases, with 12 bases between. Germline CDR1 SQVTM, CDR2 ANQGSEA. The CDR3 has 11 residues. The chain's CDR3 is CSAIRGDEQFF. CDR3 nucleotides: TGCAGCGCCATACGAGGGGATGAGCAGTTCTTC.

The gene calls are TRBV28 and TRBJ1-6, with D unresolved. The CDR3 consists of 16 residues. Trimming stripped 6 bases from V and 6 bases from J, with 18 bases between. Germline V gives CDR1 MDHEN, CDR2 SYDVKM. The CDR3 DNA reads TGTGCCAGCAGCTTGGGTGGCCCGGGCCCTAATTCACCCCTCCACTTT. It encodes CASSLGGPGPNSPLHF.

The chain couples TRBV19 to TRBJ1-6, with TRBD1 matching 10 bases. Germline trimming cut 6 bases from V and 10 bases from J; bases unmatched to any gene: 6. Germline values: CDR1 LNHDA, CDR2 SQIVND (reference sequence). This CDR3 is built from 14 residues. The CDR3 region has the DNA TGTGCCAGTAGCGAGACAGGGGGCGAATCACCCCTCCACTTT. It yields the protein CASSETGGESPLHF.

V is TRBV19 and J is TRBJ2-5, with D possibly being TRBD2 (5 bases). Germline V gives CDR1 LNHDA, CDR2 SQIVND (reference sequence). V lost 3 bases and J 5 bases, leaving 13 bases between the germline ends. CDR3 length: 14 residues. This chain's CDR3 is CASSISLAPETQYF. The CDR3 bases are TGTGCCAGTAGTATTAGTCTAGCCCCGGAGACCCAGTACTTC.

The V and J genes are TRBV14 and TRBJ2-6; D might be TRBD1 (5 bases). The CDR3 runs to 19 residues. Germline CDR1 SGHDN, CDR2 FVKESK. Deletions cut 4 bases from V and 0 bases from J, with 19 bases between. CDR3 coding DNA: TGTGCCAGCAGCCGGTACGACAGCCATAGCCGCTCTGGGGCCAACGTCCTGACTTTC. Its translation is CASSRYDSHSRSGANVLTF.

The V call is TRBV28, the J call TRBJ2-6; a weak D match, TRBD2 (5 bases). The CDR3 covers 17 residues. V lost 6 bases and J lost 0, with 15 bases in between. The germline CDR1 and CDR2 sequences are MDHEN and SYDVKM. CDR3 amino acids: CASRKGGRSSGANVLTF. The CDR3 DNA reads TGTGCCAGCAGAAAAGGAGGACGGAGCTCTGGGGCCAACGTCCTGACTTTC. Variable domain in full (rest from reference TRBV28 and TRBJ2-6): DVKVTQSSRYLVKRTGEKVFLECVQDMDHENMFWYRQDPGLGLRLIYFSYDVKMKEKGDIPEGYSVSREKKERFSLILESASTNQTSMYLCASRKGGRSSGANVLTFGAGSRLTVL.